This TCR beta chain emerged from a study of T cell changes during pregnancy in multiple sclerosis. TCRdb's table, derived via immunoSEQ multiplex PCR, lists solely in-frame clones and lacks some. The data show 50,000 to 60,000 clones, with 89% seen just once and under 2% held by the top ten. CDR1 and CDR2 (germline): PRHDT, FYEKMQ (reference sequence). This CDR3 comprises 12 residues. V shed 5 bases and J 11 bases; nucleotides not matched to a gene: 8. Sequences were derived from peripheral blood, sampled after pregnancy. This chain connects TRBV13 to TRBJ1-2, with TRBD1 matching 7 bases. This TCR came from a female donor with multiple sclerosis, enrolled in a pregnancy study. Written as DNA, the CDR3 is TGTGCCAGCAGCACGAGGGGGCCGGAATACACCTTC. Encoded protein: CASSTRGPEYTF. Complete variable domain (other parts from reference TRBV13 and TRBJ1-2): AAGVIQSPRHLIKEKRETATLKCYPIPRHDTVYWYQQGPGQDPQFLISFYEKMQSDKGSIPDRFSAQQFSDYHSELNMSSLELGDSALYFCASSTRGPEYTFGSGTRLTVV.